A single sample gave rise to the 20 T cell receptor beta chains below, sequenced in a study of CD4 T cells in relation to SARS-CoV-2 and coronaviruses. The repertoire was sequenced with immunoSEQ multiplex PCR; TCRdb's copy has only in-frame clones and lacks some. The sample contains 29,000 or so clones, around three quarters of which appear only once. These TCRs are of unknown antigen specificity. The unexposed donors gave CD4+ T cells in 2011-2018, prior to COVID-19. CD4+ T cells were isolated from the cells after around eleven days of culture. Specimen: CD4+ T cells from PBMCs, cultured in vitro. The receptors here all came from a human donor in good health.

The rearrangement joins TRBV13 to TRBJ2-7; unclear D gene. The germline V gene has CDR1 PRHDT and CDR2 FYEKMQ (reference sequence). V was clipped by 8 bases and J by 2 bases, with 13 bases between them. This CDR3 is built from 13 residues. CDR3 DNA sequence: TGTGCCAGCCGAGGCCGGTCTACCTACGAGCAGTACTTC. Translated: CASRGRSTYEQYF.

Comments on this clone: Other DNA sequences in the sample encode the same CDR3. The chain employs TRBV6-2 or TRBV6-3 and TRBJ1-5; D unresolved. V was shortened by 7 bases and J by 2 bases, with 15 bases between the two germline ends. This CDR3 comprises 15 residues. Germline V gene data show CDR1 as MNHEY and CDR2 as SVGEGT. CDR3 DNA sequence: TGTGCCAGCACCCCGGGCCCCACACGCAATCAGCCCCAGCATTTT. Translating it yields CASTPGPTRNQPQHF.

The genes are TRBV10-1 and TRBJ2-1; no reliable D call. CDR1 and CDR2 (germline): WNHNN, SYGVQD (reference sequence). V shed 8 bases and J shed 6 bases, with 23 bases lying between them. CDR3 length equals 16 residues. CDR3 loop: CASQEGKGRRSNEQFF. In DNA, the CDR3 is TGCGCCAGCCAAGAAGGTAAGGGCAGAAGATCCAATGAGCAGTTCTTC.

The V call is TRBV5-1, the J call TRBJ2-1; 7 bases align to TRBD2. After removal of 3 bases from V and 0 bases from J, the junction contained 6 bases not matched to a gene. The CDR3 is made up of 16 amino acids. Germline values: CDR1 SGHRS, CDR2 YFSETQ. The CDR3 protein is CASSSTAGDSYNEQFF. The CDR3 nucleotides are TGCGCCAGCAGCTCGACGGCGGGGGACTCCTACAATGAGCAGTTCTTC. Full variable domain (missing parts from reference TRBV5-1 and TRBJ2-1): KAGVTQTPRYLIKTRGQQVTLSCSPISGHRSVSWYQQTPGQGLQFLFEYFSETQRNKGNFPGRFSGRQFSNSRSEMNVSTLELGDSALYLCASSSTAGDSYNEQFFGPGTRLTVL.

The chain is built from TRBV4-3 and TRBJ2-3, with 7 bases lining up with TRBD2. V was clipped by 0 bases and J by 10 bases; unmatched bases: 4. Germline lookup yields CDR1 LGHNA and CDR2 YSLEER. This CDR3 has 13 residues. The CDR3 DNA is TGCGCCAGCAGCCAAGATTGGCTAGCGGCGCAGTATTTT. Residues: CASSQDWLAAQYF.

The chain is built from TRBV11-2 and TRBJ1-2; no reliable D call. The V and J ends lost 4 bases and 5 bases respectively, with 17 bases between them. The CDR3 has 15 residues. Germline V CDR1 and CDR2: SGHAT, FQNNGV. Here the CDR3 reads CASSSRSSLGYGYTF. The CDR3, as DNA: TGTGCCAGCAGCTCACGAAGCTCATTGGGATATGGCTACACCTTC. The full variable domain, rest sourced from reference TRBV11-2 and TRBJ1-2, is EAGVAQSPRYKIIEKRQSVAFWCNPISGHATLYWYQQILGQGPKLLIQFQNNGVVDDSQLPKDRFSAERLKGVDSTLKIQPAKLEDSAVYLCASSSRSSLGYGYTFGSGTRLTVV.

The V gene is TRBV3-1 (or the pseudogene TRBV3-2), the J gene TRBJ2-7; TRBD2 aligns across 9 bases. After removal of 0 bases from V and 2 bases from J, the junction contained 11 bases not matched to a gene. The CDR3 consists of 18 residues. Germline CDR1 reads LGHDT; CDR2 reads YNNKEL (reference sequence). In DNA form, the CDR3 reads TGTGCCAGCAGCCAAGAAGGCCGCGGGAGGGCCAGAACCTACGAGCAGTACTTC. It is translated as CASSQEGRGRARTYEQYF.

J is TRBJ2-3 and V is TRBV21-1; the table's D gene call, TRBD2, was not cross checked with the DNA. TRBV21-1 is a pseudogene. The CDR3 sequence is 16 residues long. The CDR3 bases are TGTGCCAGCAGCAAAGGGACTAGCGGGAAAACAGATACGCAGTATTTT. This translates into CASSKGTSGKTDTQYF.

This chain's CDR3 is CASSRGQTLANYGYTF. Here the CDR3 DNA reads TGTGCCAGCAGCAGGGGACAGACCCTAGCTAACTATGGCTACACCTTC. This chain joins TRBV7-6 and TRBJ1-2; the match to TRBD1 covers 7 bases. There are 16 residues in the CDR3. The V and J ends lost 5 bases and 0 bases, in that order; junction bases with no gene match: 9. Per the germline V gene, CDR1 is SGHVS and CDR2 is FNYEAQ. The variable domain in full, completed from reference TRBV7-6 and TRBJ1-2, reads GAGVSQSPRYKVTKRGQDVALRCDPISGHVSLYWYRQALGQGPEFLTYFNYEAQQDKSGLPNDRFSAERPEGSISTLTIQRTEQRDSAMYRCASSRGQTLANYGYTFGSGTRLTVV.

The rearrangement joins TRBV29-1 to TRBJ2-1, with D perhaps matching TRBD1 or TRBD2 (5 bases each). The germline V gene has CDR1 SQVTM and CDR2 ANQGSEA. The ends were cut back, 6 bases at V and 8 bases at J, with 11 bases in the middle. The CDR3 extends over 11 amino acids. CDR3 region: CSVAGTDEQFF. The DNA of the CDR3 is TGCAGCGTAGCAGGGACGGATGAGCAGTTCTTC.

The sample holds one count of this clone. The rearrangement links TRBV14 to TRBJ2-3; TRBD1 might be the D (5 bases). The CDR3 runs to 13 residues. Germline loops: CDR1 SGHDN, CDR2 FVKESK. V lost 0 bases to trimming and J lost 6 bases, with 7 bases between them. The CDR3 sequence is CASSQDQGDTQYF. In nucleotides, the CDR3 is TGTGCCAGCAGCCAAGACCAGGGCGATACGCAGTATTTT.

The chain combines TRBV18 with TRBJ2-3; no reliable D call. The CDR3 length is 14 residues. The germline V gene encodes CDR1 KGHSH and CDR2 LQKENI. V lost 2 bases and J 2 bases, leaving 8 bases between the germline ends. CDR3 bases: TGTGCCAGCTCACCAGTAGACCCCACAGATACGCAGTATTTT. Translated: CASSPVDPTDTQYF.

The rearrangement uses TRBV9 and TRBJ1-4, with a possible D match to TRBD1 (5 bases). From germline, CDR1 is SGDLS and CDR2 YYNGEE. This CDR3 region has 15 residues. V was pared by 4 bases and J by 8 bases, with 18 bases between. The CDR3 region is CASSSRVSGDEKLFF. CDR3 DNA sequence: TGTGCCAGCAGCTCCAGGGTTTCGGGAGACGAAAAACTGTTTTTT.

The chain is built from TRBV7-2 and TRBJ1-4, with 8 bases aligning to TRBD1. This CDR3 spans 16 amino acids. CDR1 and CDR2 (germline): SGHTA, FQGNSA. V dropped 2 bases and J dropped 7; count of bases not matched to a gene: 9. The CDR3 DNA sequence: TGTGCCAGCAGCTTATGGAATGCCAGGGGGCTTGAAAAACTGTTTTTT. Amino acids: CASSLWNARGLEKLFF.

This rearrangement joins TRBV12-3 or TRBV12-4 to TRBJ1-1; 10 bases are shared with TRBD1. V lost 4 bases to trimming and J lost 4 bases; unmatched junction nucleotides: 0. The CDR3 consists of 13 residues. CDR3 amino acids: CASSWTGGTEAFF. Written as DNA, the CDR3 is TGTGCCAGCAGTTGGACAGGGGGCACTGAAGCTTTCTTT.

This chain connects TRBV5-4 to TRBJ1-1; D is possibly TRBD1 (5 bases). The CDR3 contains 14 residues. Trimming cost V 3 bases and J 0 bases, with 9 bases left between them. Per germline, CDR1 SGHNT and CDR2 YYREEE (reference sequence). The CDR3 sequence: CASSSGLMNTEAFF. CDR3 DNA sequence: TGTGCCAGCAGCTCGGGACTGATGAACACTGAAGCTTTCTTT.

This rearrangement joins TRBV6-2 or TRBV6-3 to TRBJ1-4; D is ambiguous. CDR3 length equals 14 residues. Trimming removed 4 bases at V and 8 bases at J, with 14 bases between. Germline-derived CDR1 and CDR2 are MNHEY and SVGEGT. Here the CDR3 reads CASSSGSGWEKLFF. CDR3 coding DNA: TGTGCCAGCAGTTCCGGCTCCGGATGGGAAAAACTGTTTTTT.

This clone was detected only once. V gene TRBV6-2 or TRBV6-3 combines with J gene TRBJ2-4, with a possible D match to TRBD2 (5 bases). The CDR3 contains 13 residues. With 2 bases removed from V and 4 bases from J, the gap between germline ends came to 6 bases. The germline CDR1 and CDR2 sequences are MNHEY and SVGEGT. The CDR3 spells CASSYEGKNIQYF. CDR3 DNA sequence: TGTGCCAGCAGTTACGAGGGTAAAAACATTCAGTACTTC.

The V gene is TRBV5-4, the J gene TRBJ2-2, with 7 bases aligning to TRBD2. This CDR3 comprises 13 residues. CDR1 and CDR2 from the germline V gene are SGHNT and YYREEE (reference sequence). With V trimmed by 4 bases and J by 10 bases, 7 bases remained unmatched. As DNA, the CDR3 is TGTGCCAGCAGCCCCGGACTAGTTTTGGAGCTGTTTTTT. Translating it yields CASSPGLVLELFF. Full variable domain (remainder filled in from reference TRBV5-4 and TRBJ2-2): ETGVTQSPTHLIKTRGQQVTLRCSSQSGHNTVSWYQQALGQGPQFIFQYYREEENGRGNFPPRFSGLQFPNYSSELNVNALELDDSALYLCASSPGLVLELFFGEGSRLTVL.

This chain connects TRBV19 to TRBJ2-1; 8 bases are shared with TRBD1. CDR3 size: 15 residues. The trim removed 3 bases at V and 9 bases at J, leaving 10 bases unmatched. Germline assignment: CDR1 LNHDA and CDR2 SQIVND (reference sequence). The CDR3: CASSMGRAGGIEQFF. The CDR3 bases are TGTGCCAGTAGTATGGGCCGGGCAGGGGGCATTGAGCAGTTCTTC.